This T cell receptor beta chain was found in a study of blood T cell repertoires in COVID-19. About the study: From the United States, Italy and Spain came samples of acute and convalescent COVID-19.

Methods used by the authors: Amplification of reference gene primers provided the estimated nucleated cell counts. Assay: immunoSEQ multiplex PCR; the TCRdb copy retains only in-frame clones and omits some. V, J and clone size are taken as reported in that table, and D and trimming were inferred from the DNA itself. The top ten hold 2% to 2.5% of the sample, which has a few hundred thousand clones, 87% seen once. Germline V gives CDR1 SGHNT, CDR2 YYREEE (reference sequence). The CDR3 has 15 amino acids. V gave up 6 bases and J gave up 7 bases; unmatched junction bases: 8. The chain recombines TRBV5-4 with TRBJ2-1; 12 nucleotides align to TRBD1. The sample consisted of peripheral blood. This TCR came from a woman aged 45-65 years who had recovered from COVID-19. CDR3 sequence reads: CASTRRDRGPNEQFF. DNA of the CDR3: TGTGCCAGCACCCGCCGGGACAGGGGGCCAAATGAGCAGTTCTTC.